The entry below describes one TCR beta chain. This record comes from a study of cytomegalovirus exposure and HLA in healthy donors. V lost 2 bases, J lost 3 bases, and 11 bases stayed unmatched. CDR1 MNHNS and CDR2 SASEGT come from the germline V gene. The CDR3 runs 18 residues. The PCR used 60 Vbeta and 13 Jbeta primers. Measured with immunoSEQ multiplex PCR; TCRdb has only the in-frame clones, and not every one. Here the sample spans around 120,000 clones, roughly 79% being singletons. The rearrangement links TRBV6-1 to TRBJ1-4; 8 bases line up with TRBD1. The sequence was obtained from a woman aged 18-29 years in good health and CMV-seronegative. The sequenced sample was PBMCs. CDR3 sequence: CASSETTGGLGANEKLFF. CDR3 sequence (DNA): TGTGCCAGCAGTGAAACAACAGGGGGTCTGGGAGCTAATGAAAAACTGTTTTTT.